The 19 T cell receptor beta chains below all came from one sample that was sequenced in a study of T cell responses to AZD1222 COVID-19 vaccine. Generated by immunoSEQ multiplex PCR, the TCRdb table keeps only in-frame clones and is missing some. Of approximately 150,000 clones listed, roughly 94% are singletons. The source material was peripheral blood, sampled 28 days after the second AZD1222 dose. These receptors all come from an adult who received the AZD1222 COVID-19 vaccine.

The chain employs TRBV5-8 and TRBJ1-5; 7 bases align to TRBD1. The CDR3 totals 13 residues. Germline V gene lookup returns CDR1 SGHTS and CDR2 YDEGEE. The ends lost 4 bases at V and 8 bases at J; junction bases unmatched: 6. The CDR3 sequence is CASSLQGWEPQHF. Written as DNA, the CDR3 is TGTGCCAGCAGCCTACAGGGGTGGGAGCCCCAGCATTTT.

V usage is TRBV12-2 and J usage is TRBJ1-2; TRBD1, the table's D call, lacks a check against the DNA. TRBV12-2 is shown as a pseudogene. The CDR3 has 14 amino acids. The CDR3 sequence: CASRTGCYSYGYTF. CDR3 coding DNA: TGTGCAAGTCGGACAGGGTGTTATAGCTATGGCTACACCTTC.

V and J are TRBV3-1 (or the pseudogene TRBV3-2) and TRBJ1-6; a weak D match, TRBD1 (6 bases). The CDR3 spans 15 residues. Germline CDR1 and CDR2: LGHDT and YNNKEL (reference sequence). With 0 bases removed from V and 8 bases from J, the gap between germline ends came to 11 bases. CDR3 in amino acids: CASSQEGRGDSPLHF. The CDR3 bases are TGTGCCAGCAGCCAAGAGGGCAGGGGCGATTCACCCCTCCACTTT.

The J gene is TRBJ1-1, the V gene TRBV3-1 (or the pseudogene TRBV3-2), with D hard to call. The germline V gene has CDR1 LGHDT and CDR2 YNNKEL (reference sequence). The CDR3 runs to 15 residues. The ends were cut back, 3 bases at V and 1 base at J, with 12 bases in the middle. The CDR3 is CASSQLRWENTEAFF. CDR3 in DNA: TGTGCCAGCAGCCAGCTCAGATGGGAGAACACTGAAGCTTTCTTT.

The chain uses TRBV3-1 (or the pseudogene TRBV3-2) and TRBJ1-2; the D gene is possibly TRBD1 (5 bases). CDR3 size: 14 residues. The germline V gene encodes CDR1 LGHDT and CDR2 YNNKEL (reference sequence). The V gene lost 1 base and the J gene lost 1 base, with 7 bases spanning the gap. This chain's CDR3 is CASSQGDGNYGYTF. As DNA, the CDR3 is TGTGCCAGCAGCCAAGGGGACGGTAACTATGGCTACACCTTC.

This chain uses TRBV30 with TRBJ1-2; 7 bases line up with TRBD1. V lost 2 bases to trimming and J lost 0 bases; unmatched junction nucleotides: 9. The CDR3 covers 16 residues. From germline, CDR1 is GTSNPN and CDR2 SVGIG (reference sequence). CDR3 nucleotide sequence: TGTGCCTGGAGTCCTACTCCTGGGACAGCTAACTATGGCTACACCTTC. Encoded protein: CAWSPTPGTANYGYTF.

In its sample, this clone was seen once. The chain has TRBV12-3 or TRBV12-4 and TRBJ2-5; the D is unclear. The V end was cut by 4 bases, the J end by 1 base, with 1 base between. CDR3 length equals 11 residues. CDR3 in amino acids: CASSSQETQYF. In DNA, the CDR3 is TGTGCCAGCAGTTCCCAAGAGACCCAGTACTTC.

J is TRBJ1-1 and V is TRBV19, with D perhaps TRBD1 (6 bases). The CDR3 contains 16 residues. V was trimmed by 3 bases and J by 4 bases, leaving 18 bases between them. The germline gives CDR1 LNHDA, CDR2 SQIVND (reference sequence). For the CDR3, the DNA is TGTGCCAGTAGTATCAGGTTCAGGGGTCGGGTCACTGAAGCTTTCTTT. Translation gives CASSIRFRGRVTEAFF.

This clone has a handful of counts. This chain uses TRBV6-1 with TRBJ1-4; D is undetermined. Trimming left V 0 bases short and J 8 bases short, with 10 bases between. The CDR3 extends over 14 amino acids. Looked up from germline, CDR1 is MNHNS and CDR2 is SASEGT. CDR3 DNA sequence: TGTGCCAGCAGTGAAGCGCCGGAGGCCGAAAAACTGTTTTTT. This translates into CASSEAPEAEKLFF.

The chain has TRBV28 and TRBJ1-2, with D perhaps TRBD1 (5 bases). Germline CDR1 and CDR2: MDHEN and SYDVKM. V dropped 5 bases and J dropped 8 bases, with 18 bases sitting between them. CDR3 length: 14 amino acids. This CDR3 is CASSTRNWGGGYTF. In nucleotides, the CDR3 is TGTGCCAGCAGTACGCGGAATTGGGGCGGCGGCTACACCTTC.

In its sample, this clone was seen once. The chain has TRBV19 and TRBJ1-2; 10 bases fit TRBD1. Germline V CDR1 and CDR2: LNHDA, SQIVND (reference sequence). CDR3 size: 15 residues. The ends lost 4 bases at V and 4 bases at J; junction bases unmatched: 6. The CDR3, as DNA: TGTGCCAGTAGTACCTGGGACAGGGGAAGCTATGGCTACACCTTC. Encoded protein: CASSTWDRGSYGYTF.

This clone has a single count. CDR3 nucleotide sequence: TGTGCCTGGAGGCACAACCCCCGACAGGAGGGGTATAATTCACCCCTCCACTTT. The encoded protein is CAWRHNPRQEGYNSPLHF. This rearrangement joins TRBV30 to TRBJ1-6; the D gene is possibly TRBD1 (6 bases). From germline, CDR1 is GTSNPN and CDR2 SVGIG (reference sequence). The CDR3 has 18 residues. V lost 3 bases, J lost 4 bases, and 22 bases lay in between.

V usage is TRBV7-9 and J usage is TRBJ2-5; either TRBD1 or TRBD2 may supply D (5 bases each). Germline loops: CDR1 SEHNR, CDR2 FQNEAQ (reference sequence). Trimming cost V 2 bases and J 5 bases, with 15 bases left between them. The CDR3 length is 15 residues. The CDR3 nucleotides are TGTGCCAGCAGCTTAAGTTACACGGGGCGCGAGACCCAGTACTTC. Translated, it gives CASSLSYTGRETQYF.

This chain joins TRBV4-1 and TRBJ2-7, with a tentative D call TRBD1 (5 bases). Germline values: CDR1 MGHRA, CDR2 YSYEKL. The V end was cut by 5 bases, the J end by 6 bases, with 8 bases between. This CDR3 comprises 11 residues. The CDR3 nucleotides are TGCGCCAGCAGCTACCAGGGCGAGCAGTACTTC. It encodes CASSYQGEQYF.

This chain connects TRBV24-1 to TRBJ2-3; 9 bases fit TRBD2. Germline assignment: CDR1 KGHDR and CDR2 SFDVKD. This CDR3 comprises 16 residues. The junction had 6 bases not matched to a gene; V was cut back by 2 bases and J by 4 bases. The CDR3 bases are TGTGCCACCAGTGATTCTAGCGGGGTGGGGGCAGATACGCAGTATTTT. Translated: CATSDSSGVGADTQYF.

The chain employs TRBV5-6 and TRBJ1-6; 7 nucleotides line up with TRBD1. Germline CDR1 reads SGHDT; CDR2 reads YYEEEE. J was trimmed by 7 bases and V by 9 bases; bases with no gene match: 4. CDR3 length: 12 amino acids. CDR3 protein: CATGQVNSPLHF. For the CDR3, the DNA is TGTGCCACCGGACAGGTGAATTCACCCCTCCACTTT.

The rearrangement links TRBV7-6 to TRBJ1-6; D call uncertain. Germline values: CDR1 SGHVS, CDR2 FNYEAQ. This CDR3 region has 13 residues. V shed 1 base and J shed 4 bases, with 2 bases lying between them. The CDR3 protein is CASSLEYNSPLHF. The CDR3 bases are TGTGCCAGCAGCTTAGAATATAATTCACCCCTCCACTTT.

The V gene is TRBV5-8, the J gene TRBJ1-5; a possible D gene is TRBD1 (6 bases). CDR1 and CDR2 from the germline V gene are SGHTS and YDEGEE. V shed 4 bases and J shed 6 bases, with 17 bases lying between them. This CDR3 contains 15 residues. CDR3 region: CASSRQGHRSQPQHF. CDR3 DNA sequence: TGTGCCAGCAGCCGCCAGGGGCATCGGTCTCAGCCCCAGCATTTT.

The chain links TRBV6-5 to TRBJ1-2; a weak D match, TRBD1 (6 bases). V was trimmed by 4 bases and J by 4 bases, leaving 13 bases between them. The germline V gene has CDR1 MNHEY and CDR2 SVGAGI. The CDR3 is 14 residues long. In nucleotides, the CDR3 is TGTGCCAGCAGTTCAGGGGATTACGGCTATGGCTACACCTTC. Its translation: CASSSGDYGYGYTF.